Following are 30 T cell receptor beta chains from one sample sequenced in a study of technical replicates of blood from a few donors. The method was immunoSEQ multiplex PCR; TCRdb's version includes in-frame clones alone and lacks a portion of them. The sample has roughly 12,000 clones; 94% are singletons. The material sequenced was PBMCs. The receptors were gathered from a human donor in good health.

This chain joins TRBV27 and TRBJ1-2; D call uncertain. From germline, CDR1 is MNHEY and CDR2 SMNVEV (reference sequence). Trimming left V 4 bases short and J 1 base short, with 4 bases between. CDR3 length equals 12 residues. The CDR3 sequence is CASSYNNYGYTF. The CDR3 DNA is TGTGCCAGCAGTTATAATAACTATGGCTACACCTTC.

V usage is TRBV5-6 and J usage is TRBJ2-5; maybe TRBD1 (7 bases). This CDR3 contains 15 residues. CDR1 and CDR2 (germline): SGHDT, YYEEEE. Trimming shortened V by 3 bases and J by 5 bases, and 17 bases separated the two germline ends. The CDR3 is CASSSRGAGGETQYF. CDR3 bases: TGTGCCAGCAGCTCGCGTGGGGCAGGGGGGGAGACCCAGTACTTC.

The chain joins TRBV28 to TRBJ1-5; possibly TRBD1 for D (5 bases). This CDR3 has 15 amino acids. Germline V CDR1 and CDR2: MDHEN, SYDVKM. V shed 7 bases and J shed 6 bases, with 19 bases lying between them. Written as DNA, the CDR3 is TGTGCCAGCATCACTCCCGGGGGGTCGTCTCAGCCCCAGCATTTT. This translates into CASITPGGSSQPQHF.

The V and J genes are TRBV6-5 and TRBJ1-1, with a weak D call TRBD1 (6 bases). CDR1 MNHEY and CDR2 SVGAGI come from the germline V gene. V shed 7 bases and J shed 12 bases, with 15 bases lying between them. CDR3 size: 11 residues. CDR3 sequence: CASTRQDVTFF. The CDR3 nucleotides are TGTGCCAGCACGCGACAGGATGTGACTTTCTTT.

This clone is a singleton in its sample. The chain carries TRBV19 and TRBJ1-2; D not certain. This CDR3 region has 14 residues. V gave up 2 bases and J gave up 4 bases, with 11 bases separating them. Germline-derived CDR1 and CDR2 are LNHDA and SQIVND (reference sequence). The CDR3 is CASSINPTIYGYTF. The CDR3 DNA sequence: TGTGCCAGTAGTATAAATCCAACAATCTATGGCTACACCTTC. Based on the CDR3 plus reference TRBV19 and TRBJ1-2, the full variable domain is DGGITQSPKYLFRKEGQNVTLSCEQNLNHDAMYWYRQDPGQGLRLIYYSQIVNDFQKGDIAEGYSVSREKKESFPLTVTSAQKNPTAFYLCASSINPTIYGYTFGSGTRLTVV.

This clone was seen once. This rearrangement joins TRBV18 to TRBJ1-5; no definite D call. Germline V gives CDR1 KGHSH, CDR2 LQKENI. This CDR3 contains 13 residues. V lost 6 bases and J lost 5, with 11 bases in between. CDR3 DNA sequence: TGTGCCAGCTCGCGCGGGGAAGATCAGCCCCAGCATTTT. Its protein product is CASSRGEDQPQHF.

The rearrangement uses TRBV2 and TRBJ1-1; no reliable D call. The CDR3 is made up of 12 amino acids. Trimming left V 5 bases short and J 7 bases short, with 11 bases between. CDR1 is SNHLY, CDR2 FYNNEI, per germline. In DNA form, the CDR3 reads TGTGCCAGCAGTTTTGACGGGTATGAAGCTTTCTTT. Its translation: CASSFDGYEAFF. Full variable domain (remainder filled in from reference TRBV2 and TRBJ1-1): EPEVTQTPSHQVTQMGQEVILRCVPISNHLYFYWYRQILGQKVEFLVSFYNNEISEKSEIFDDQFSVERPDGSNFTLKIRSTKLEDSAMYFCASSFDGYEAFFGQGTRLTVV.

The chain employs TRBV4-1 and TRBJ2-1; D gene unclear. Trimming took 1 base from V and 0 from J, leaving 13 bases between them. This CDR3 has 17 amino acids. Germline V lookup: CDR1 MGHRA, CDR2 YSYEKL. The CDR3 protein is CASSQGYPGPSYNEQFF. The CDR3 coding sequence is TGCGCCAGCAGCCAAGGTTATCCGGGTCCCTCCTACAATGAGCAGTTCTTC.

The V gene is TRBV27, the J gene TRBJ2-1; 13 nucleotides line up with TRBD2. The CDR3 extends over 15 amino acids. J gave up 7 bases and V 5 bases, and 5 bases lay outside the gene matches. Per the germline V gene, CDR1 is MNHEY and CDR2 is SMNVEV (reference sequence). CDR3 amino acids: CASSHGTSGTNEQFF. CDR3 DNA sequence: TGTGCCAGCAGTCACGGGACTAGCGGGACAAATGAGCAGTTCTTC.

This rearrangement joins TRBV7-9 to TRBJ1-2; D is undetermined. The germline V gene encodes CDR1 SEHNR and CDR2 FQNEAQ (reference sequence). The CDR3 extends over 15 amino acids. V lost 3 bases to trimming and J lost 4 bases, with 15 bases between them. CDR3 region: CASSFMEGTSYGYTF. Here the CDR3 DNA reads TGTGCCAGCAGCTTTATGGAGGGAACGAGCTATGGCTACACCTTC.

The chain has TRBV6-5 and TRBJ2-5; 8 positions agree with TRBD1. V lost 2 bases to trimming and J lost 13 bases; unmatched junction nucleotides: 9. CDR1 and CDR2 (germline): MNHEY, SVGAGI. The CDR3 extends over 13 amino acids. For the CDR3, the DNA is TGTGCCAGCAGTTACGGGACAGGTTCCGAACGGTACTTC. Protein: CASSYGTGSERYF.

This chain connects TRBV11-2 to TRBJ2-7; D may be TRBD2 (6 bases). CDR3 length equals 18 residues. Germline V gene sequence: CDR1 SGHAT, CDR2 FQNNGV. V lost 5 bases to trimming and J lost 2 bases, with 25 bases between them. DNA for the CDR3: TGTGCCAGCAGCGTGCGTTCGTCCTCCGGGACTGAGGCCTACGAGCAGTACTTC. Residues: CASSVRSSSGTEAYEQYF. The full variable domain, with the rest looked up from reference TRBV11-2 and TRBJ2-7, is EAGVAQSPRYKIIEKRQSVAFWCNPISGHATLYWYQQILGQGPKLLIQFQNNGVVDDSQLPKDRFSAERLKGVDSTLKIQPAKLEDSAVYLCASSVRSSSGTEAYEQYFGPGTRLTVT.

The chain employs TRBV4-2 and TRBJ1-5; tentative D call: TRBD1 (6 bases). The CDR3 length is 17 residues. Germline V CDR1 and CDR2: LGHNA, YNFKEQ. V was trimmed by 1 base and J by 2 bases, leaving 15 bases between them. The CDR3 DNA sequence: TGTGCCAGCAGCCAAGGGGCAGGGGCGGGTGGCAATCAGCCCCAGCATTTT. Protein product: CASSQGAGAGGNQPQHF.

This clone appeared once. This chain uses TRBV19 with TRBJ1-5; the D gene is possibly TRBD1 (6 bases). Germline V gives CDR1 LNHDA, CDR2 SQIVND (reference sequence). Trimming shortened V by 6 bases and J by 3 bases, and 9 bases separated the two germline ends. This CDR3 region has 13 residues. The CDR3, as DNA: TGTGCCAGTAGACCAGGGGTCAATCAGCCCCAGCATTTT. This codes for CASRPGVNQPQHF.

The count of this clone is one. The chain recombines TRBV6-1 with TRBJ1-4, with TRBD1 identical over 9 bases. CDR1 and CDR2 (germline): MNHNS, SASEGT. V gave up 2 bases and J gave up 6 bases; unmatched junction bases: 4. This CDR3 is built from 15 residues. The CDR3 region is CASSEPDRGDEKLFF. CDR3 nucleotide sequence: TGTGCCAGCAGTGAACCGGACAGGGGCGATGAAAAACTGTTTTTT.

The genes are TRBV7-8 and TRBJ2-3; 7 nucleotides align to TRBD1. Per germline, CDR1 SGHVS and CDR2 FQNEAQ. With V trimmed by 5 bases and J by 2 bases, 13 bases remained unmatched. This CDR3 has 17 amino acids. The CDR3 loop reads CASSPRSTGDVTDTQYF. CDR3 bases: TGTGCCAGCAGCCCGAGAAGTACAGGGGACGTCACAGATACGCAGTATTTT.

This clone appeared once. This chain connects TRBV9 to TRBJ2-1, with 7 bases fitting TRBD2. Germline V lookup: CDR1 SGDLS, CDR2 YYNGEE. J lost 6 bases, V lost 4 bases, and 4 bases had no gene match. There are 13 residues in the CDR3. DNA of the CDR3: TGTGCCAGCAGCCTGACTAGCATCAATGAGCAGTTCTTC. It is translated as CASSLTSINEQFF.

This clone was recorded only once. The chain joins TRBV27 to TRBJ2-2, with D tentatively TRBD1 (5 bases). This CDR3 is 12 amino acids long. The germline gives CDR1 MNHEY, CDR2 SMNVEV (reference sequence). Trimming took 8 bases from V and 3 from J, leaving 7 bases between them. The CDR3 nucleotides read TGTGCCAGCCTAGGGGACACCGGGGAGCTGTTTTTT. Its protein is CASLGDTGELFF.

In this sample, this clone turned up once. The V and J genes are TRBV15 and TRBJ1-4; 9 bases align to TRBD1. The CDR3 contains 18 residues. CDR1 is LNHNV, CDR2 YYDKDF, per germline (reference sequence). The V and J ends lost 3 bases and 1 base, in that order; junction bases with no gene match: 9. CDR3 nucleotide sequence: TGTGCCACCAGCAGGGGGACAGGGATCCTTCTAACTAATGAAAAACTGTTTTTT. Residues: CATSRGTGILLTNEKLFF. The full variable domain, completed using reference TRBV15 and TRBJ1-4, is DAMVIQNPRYQVTQFGKPVTLSCSQTLNHNVMYWYQQKSSQAPKLLFHYYDKDFNNEADTPDNFQSRRPNTSFCFLDIRSPGLGDTAMYLCATSRGTGILLTNEKLFFGSGTQLSVL.

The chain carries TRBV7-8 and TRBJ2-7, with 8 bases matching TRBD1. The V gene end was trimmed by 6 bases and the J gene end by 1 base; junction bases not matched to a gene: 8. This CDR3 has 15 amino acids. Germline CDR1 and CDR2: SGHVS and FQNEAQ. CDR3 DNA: TGTGCCAGCAGTCCGGACAGGGACAGTTCCTACGAGCAGTACTTC. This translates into CASSPDRDSSYEQYF.

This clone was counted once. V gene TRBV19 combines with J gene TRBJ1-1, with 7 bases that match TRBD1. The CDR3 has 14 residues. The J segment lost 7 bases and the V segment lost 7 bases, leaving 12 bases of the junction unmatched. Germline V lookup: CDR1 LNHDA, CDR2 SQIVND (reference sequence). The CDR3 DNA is TGTGCCAGTATAATGTCAGGGGGTCTAAATGAAGCTTTCTTT. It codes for CASIMSGGLNEAFF. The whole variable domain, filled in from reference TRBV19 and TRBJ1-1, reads DGGITQSPKYLFRKEGQNVTLSCEQNLNHDAMYWYRQDPGQGLRLIYYSQIVNDFQKGDIAEGYSVSREKKESFPLTVTSAQKNPTAFYLCASIMSGGLNEAFFGQGTRLTVV.

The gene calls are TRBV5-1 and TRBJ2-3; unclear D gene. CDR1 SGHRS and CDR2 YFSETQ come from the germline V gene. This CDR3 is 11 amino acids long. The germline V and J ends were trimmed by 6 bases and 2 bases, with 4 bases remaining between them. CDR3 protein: CASTNTDTQYF. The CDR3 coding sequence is TGCGCCAGCACCAACACAGATACGCAGTATTTT.

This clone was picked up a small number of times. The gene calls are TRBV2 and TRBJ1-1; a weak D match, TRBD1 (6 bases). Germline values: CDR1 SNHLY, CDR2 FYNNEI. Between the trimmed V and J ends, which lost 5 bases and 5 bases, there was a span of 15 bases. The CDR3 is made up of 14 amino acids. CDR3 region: CASSWGQGWTEAFF. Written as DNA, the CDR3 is TGTGCCAGCAGTTGGGGTCAGGGGTGGACTGAAGCTTTCTTT.

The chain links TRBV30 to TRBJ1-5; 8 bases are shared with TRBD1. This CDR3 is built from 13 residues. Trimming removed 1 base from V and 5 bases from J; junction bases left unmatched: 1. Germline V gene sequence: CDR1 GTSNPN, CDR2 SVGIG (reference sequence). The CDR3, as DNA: TGTGCCTGGAGTGCACAGGGGGATCAGCCCCAGCATTTT. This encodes CAWSAQGDQPQHF. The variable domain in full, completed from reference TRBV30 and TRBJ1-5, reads SQTIHQWPATLVQPVGSPLSLECTVEGTSNPNLYWYRQAAGRGLQLLFYSVGIGQISSEVPQNLSASRPQDRQFILSSKKLLLSDSGFYLCAWSAQGDQPQHFGDGTRLSIL.

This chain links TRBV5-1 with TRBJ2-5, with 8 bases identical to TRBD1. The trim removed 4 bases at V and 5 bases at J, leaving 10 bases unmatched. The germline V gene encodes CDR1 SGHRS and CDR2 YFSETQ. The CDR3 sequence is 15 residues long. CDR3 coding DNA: TGCGCCAGCAGCCCGACGGACAGGGATTTGGAGACCCAGTACTTC. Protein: CASSPTDRDLETQYF.

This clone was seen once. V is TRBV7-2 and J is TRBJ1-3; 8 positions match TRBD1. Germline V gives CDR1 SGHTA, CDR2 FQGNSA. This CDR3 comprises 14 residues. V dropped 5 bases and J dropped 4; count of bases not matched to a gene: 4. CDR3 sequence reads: CASSQDREGNTIYF. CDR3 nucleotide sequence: TGTGCCAGCAGCCAGGACAGGGAAGGAAACACCATATATTTT.

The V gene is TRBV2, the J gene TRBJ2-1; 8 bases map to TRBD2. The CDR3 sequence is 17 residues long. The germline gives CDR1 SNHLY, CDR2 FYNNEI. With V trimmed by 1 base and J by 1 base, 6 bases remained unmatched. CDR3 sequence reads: CASSEVSGNPSYNEQFF. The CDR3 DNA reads TGTGCCAGCAGTGAAGTTAGCGGGAACCCATCCTACAATGAGCAGTTCTTC.

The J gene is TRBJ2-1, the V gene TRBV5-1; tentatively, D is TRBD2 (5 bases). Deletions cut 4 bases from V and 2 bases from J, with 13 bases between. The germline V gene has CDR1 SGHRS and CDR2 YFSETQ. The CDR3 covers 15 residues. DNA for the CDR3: TGCGCCAGCAGCCAGAGCGGAGAGGCCTACAATGAGCAGTTCTTC. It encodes CASSQSGEAYNEQFF.

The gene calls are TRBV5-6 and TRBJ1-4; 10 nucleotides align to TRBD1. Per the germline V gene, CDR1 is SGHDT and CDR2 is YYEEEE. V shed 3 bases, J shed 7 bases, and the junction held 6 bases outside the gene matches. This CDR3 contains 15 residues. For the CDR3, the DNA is TGTGCCAGCAGCTCAGAAGGACAGGGGGGTGAAAAACTGTTTTTT. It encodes CASSSEGQGGEKLFF.

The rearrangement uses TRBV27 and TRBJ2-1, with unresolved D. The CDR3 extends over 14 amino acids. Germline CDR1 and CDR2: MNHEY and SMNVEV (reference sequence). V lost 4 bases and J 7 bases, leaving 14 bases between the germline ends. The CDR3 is CASSSAKTANEQFF. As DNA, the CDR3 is TGTGCCAGCAGTTCGGCCAAGACTGCGAATGAGCAGTTCTTC.